These T cell receptor beta chains were read from a single sample in a study of PD-1 blockade in classical Hodgkin lymphoma. Sequenced by immunoSEQ multiplex PCR; TCRdb stores in-frame clones only, minus some. The repertoire holds roughly 150,000 clones, with about 81% as singletons. Sequencing used peripheral blood mononuclear cells (PBMCs), obtained before the second cycle of nivolumab. These receptors were collected from a human donor with classical Hodgkin lymphoma. The CDR3 runs from the conserved cysteine through the conserved F or W. The order of the fields is clone size, D gene, J gene, V gene, CDR3 protein, CDR3 DNA. D genes are given only for firm matches. Only some rows state a clone size, as once, few, many or a class for expanded clones.

. TRBD1 TRBJ2-3 TRBV6-1 CASRDREWDTQYF TGTGCCAGCAGGGACAGGGAATGGGATACGCAGTATTTT
. TRBD2 TRBJ2-3 TRBV5-4 CASSPTSGSGTDTQYF TGTGCCAGCAGTCCAACTAGCGGGAGTGGCACAGATACGCAGTATTTT
few . TRBJ1-2 TRBV29-1 CSVGTLGGYTF TGCAGCGTAGGGACTCTAGGCGGCTACACCTTC
. . TRBJ2-3 TRBV7-9 CASSLARTASTDTQYF TGTGCCAGCAGCTTAGCCCGGACAGCTAGCACAGATACGCAGTATTTT
many TRBD1 TRBJ2-5 TRBV7-2 CASSPRQGRETQYF TGTGCCAGCAGCCCCCGACAGGGTAGAGAGACCCAGTACTTC
. TRBD2 TRBJ2-5 TRBV7-8 CASTSAIRGETQYF TGTGCCTCGACTAGCGCCATACGGGGGGAGACCCAGTACTTC
. TRBD1 TRBJ2-1 TRBV5-1 CASSFRTGGLNEQFF TGCGCCAGCAGCTTCAGGACAGGGGGCTTAAATGAGCAGTTCTTC
. . TRBJ2-3 TRBV5-1 CASSLALDTDTQYF TGCGCCAGCAGCTTGGCCCTAGACACAGATACGCAGTATTTT
. . TRBJ2-5 TRBV27 CASSSYRVSETQYF TGTGCCAGCAGTTCATACAGGGTTTCAGAGACCCAGTACTTC
. . TRBJ2-3 TRBV30 CAWSSPELTDTQYF TGTGCCTGGTCGTCGCCAGAGCTCACAGATACGCAGTATTTT
. . TRBJ2-3 TRBV10-3 CAISEGGDTQYF TGTGCCATCAGTGAAGGGGGTGATACGCAGTATTTT
. TRBD2 TRBJ2-7 TRBV7-3 CASSLGLAYEQYF TGTGCCAGCAGCTTAGGACTAGCCTACGAGCAGTACTTC
few TRBD1 TRBJ2-7 TRBV6-4 CASSDLSGDRNPYEQYF TGTGCCAGCAGTGACTTATCTGGGGACAGAAACCCATACGAGCAGTACTTC
. TRBD1 TRBJ2-5 TRBV19 CASAATGGVETQYF TGTGCCAGTGCCGCGACAGGGGGCGTGGAGACCCAGTACTTC
once TRBD2 TRBJ2-1 TRBV10-3 CATRAGGSYNEQFF TGTGCCACCCGAGCGGGAGGTTCCTACAATGAGCAGTTCTTC
. . TRBJ1-1 TRBV2 CASNSGGEAFF TGTGCCAGCAATTCGGGGGGCGAAGCTTTCTTT
. . TRBJ1-5 TRBV4-1 CASSQPTWELRPQHF TGCGCCAGCAGCCAACCAACATGGGAGTTGAGGCCCCAGCATTTT
once TRBD1 TRBJ1-1 TRBV4-2 CASSLDRTGRNTEAFF TGTGCCAGCAGCCTCGACCGGACAGGAAGGAACACTGAAGCTTTCTTT
once . TRBJ2-5 TRBV7-8 CASSLVQETQYF TGTGCCAGCAGCTTAGTGCAGGAGACCCAGTACTTC
. . TRBJ2-1 TRBV10-3 CAIGLQYNEQFF TGTGCCATCGGTCTACAATACAATGAGCAGTTCTTC
. TRBD2 TRBJ2-5 TRBV7-2 CASSPGLAGDYETQYF TGTGCCAGCAGCCCGGGACTAGCGGGAGATTATGAGACCCAGTACTTC
. . TRBJ2-5 TRBV5-4 CASSFKGGQETQYF TGTGCCAGCAGCTTTAAAGGGGGACAAGAGACCCAGTACTTC
. . TRBJ2-1 TRBV6-5 CASSLSAYNEQFF TGTGCCAGCAGCCTGAGCGCATACAATGAGCAGTTCTTC
. . TRBJ2-3 TRBV20-1 CSGTPSDTQYF TGCAGTGGGACACCCTCAGATACGCAGTATTTT
. . TRBJ2-7 TRBV7-2 CASSLRWDSATYEQYF TGTGCCAGCAGCTTAAGATGGGACTCCGCTACCTACGAGCAGTACTTC
. . TRBJ1-2 TRBV19 CASSLAQDYGYTF TGTGCCAGTAGCCTAGCACAGGATTATGGCTACACCTTC
few . TRBJ1-1 TRBV7-7 CASSLDVNTEAFF TGTGCTAGCAGCTTAGACGTGAACACTGAAGCTTTCTTT
. TRBD1 TRBJ1-5 TRBV6-1 CASRRGQLLNQPQHF TGTGCCAGCAGGCGGGGACAGCTACTCAATCAGCCCCAGCATTTT
. . TRBJ2-2 TRBV6-1 CASSSHANTGELFF TGTGCCAGCAGTTCTCACGCGAACACCGGGGAGCTGTTTTTT
. . TRBJ2-6 TRBV10-3 CAISESAGASYSGANVLTF TGTGCCATCAGTGAGTCCGCAGGGGCTTCCTACTCTGGGGCCAACGTCCTGACTTTC
once . TRBJ2-2 TRBV7-9 CASSLIAGTNTGELFF TGTGCCAGCAGCTTAATCGCAGGGACCAACACCGGGGAGCTGTTTTTT
. . TRBJ2-3 TRBV6-5 CASSYRGTDTQYF TGTGCCAGCAGTTATCGTGGCACAGATACGCAGTATTTT
. . TRBJ1-4 TRBV6-6 CASSYTGTEDEKLFF TGTGCCAGCAGTTACACCGGGACGGAAGATGAAAAACTGTTTTTT
. TRBD2 TRBJ2-1 TRBV7-6 CASSLRPGLAGGYNEQFF TGTGCCAGCAGCTTACGACCGGGACTAGCGGGAGGTTACAATGAGCAGTTCTTC
. . TRBJ2-2 TRBV28 CASIDTGELFF TGTGCCAGCATAGACACCGGGGAGCTGTTTTTT
. . TRBJ1-3 TRBV18 CASSPDGGSGNTIYF TGTGCCAGCTCACCTGACGGGGGCTCTGGAAACACCATATATTTT
. . TRBJ2-7 TRBV7-9 CASGTSSSYEQYF TGTGCCAGCGGAACCAGTAGCTCCTACGAGCAGTACTTC
once . TRBJ1-2 TRBV10-3 CAISRDNYGYTF TGTGCCATCAGCAGGGATAACTATGGCTACACCTTC
once TRBD2 TRBJ2-2 TRBV11-1 CASSYGLAGGTGELFF TGTGCCAGCAGCTACGGACTAGCGGGAGGCACCGGGGAGCTGTTTTTT
. TRBD1 TRBJ1-5 TRBV10-3 CAISDRGIGDQPQHF TGTGCCATCAGTGACAGGGGGATAGGAGATCAGCCCCAGCATTTT
. . TRBJ1-1 TRBV7-9 CASSPRQDHEAFF TGTGCCAGCAGCCCCCGACAGGACCATGAAGCTTTCTTT